This T cell receptor (beta chain) was documented in a study of molecular identifiers for immune sequencing clone quantification. Background on the study: Naive CD8 RNA (20,000 or 100,000 cells) was divided into five aliquots, with four sequenced.

This clonotype has at least ten counts. CDR3 length: 12 amino acids. Germline V gene lookup returns CDR1 MGHDK and CDR2 SYGVNS. The germline V and J ends were trimmed by 5 bases and 8 bases, with 10 bases remaining between them. MiXCR was run by TCRdb on the PCR reads, yielding one entry per CDR3 protein. Found here are 400,000 to 600,000 distinct CDR3 sequences, 20% to 25% of them singletons; the top ten hold about 0.78%. Every naive CD8 library was made from between roughly 17,000 and 1,000,000 sorted cells with 10%, 30% or 50% RNA. V and J are TRBV25-1 and TRBJ2-1; TRBD1 is a possible D gene (5 bases). This clonotype was obtained from a human donor in good health. Some libraries in this study had Jurkat cell RNA spiked in. The sequencing input was naive CD8+ T cells from blood, with Jurkat cell RNA spiked in. Regarding subset: FACS-sorted CD8+CD4-CCR7+CD45RA+ naive T cells. In DNA form, the CDR3 reads TGTGCCAGCAGTTCTCAGGGCTATGAGCAGTTCTTC. As protein: CASSSQGYEQFF.